What follows are 23 T cell receptor beta chains derived from one specimen sequenced in a study of post-analysis software for immune sequencing data. Findings and caveats of the study: Controls had lower frequencies than patients of about 5 TRBV segments, which included TRBV5-6, TRBV5-1 and TRBV20-1.

TCR beta libraries were prepared from cDNA with unique molecular identifiers. TCRdb reanalysed the PCR reads using MiXCR and keeps one entry per CDR3 protein. The table records roughly 800,000 distinct CDR3 sequences, 30% of them present only once. For these receptors, no antigen is known. The specimen sequenced was blood. These receptor sequences come from a girl aged 5-17 years with multiple sclerosis.

This chain joins TRBV7-2 and TRBJ2-3, with D possibly being TRBD1 (5 bases). The CDR3 is made up of 14 amino acids. V was trimmed by 5 bases and J by 3 bases, leaving 12 bases between them. Germline V gene lookup returns CDR1 SGHTA and CDR2 FQGNSA. For the CDR3, the DNA is TGTGCCAGCAGCCAGGGCCACGAGACAGATACGCAGTATTTT. It yields the protein CASSQGHETDTQYF.

The gene calls are TRBV20-1 and TRBJ1-2; TRBD1 matches at 7 bases. The ends lost 0 bases at V and 8 bases at J; junction bases unmatched: 12. This CDR3 comprises 15 residues. Germline V lookup: CDR1 DFQATT, CDR2 SNEGSKA (reference sequence). CDR3 bases: TGCAGTGCTAGAGATGGGAAATACAGGGGAGGCGGCTACACCTTC. Residues: CSARDGKYRGGGYTF.

This clonotype has just a few counts. The CDR3 nucleotides read TGTGCCAGCAGCTTAATAACAGGGGCCCTTCGGGCAGATACGCAGTATTTT. It specifies CASSLITGALRADTQYF. The chain carries TRBV7-2 and TRBJ2-3, with 7 positions matching TRBD1. This CDR3 contains 17 residues. The trim removed 2 bases at V and 4 bases at J, leaving 12 bases unmatched. The germline CDR1 and CDR2 sequences are SGHTA and FQGNSA.

This clonotype has only a few counts. The CDR3 DNA reads as TGTGCCATCAGTGAGGTGGGGACTAGCGGAACCTACGAGCAGTACTTC. Translated, it gives CAISEVGTSGTYEQYF. V is TRBV10-3 and J is TRBJ2-7, with 11 bases identical to TRBD2. The CDR3 has 16 residues. J gave up 2 bases and V 2 bases, and 5 bases lay outside the gene matches. Germline V lookup: CDR1 ENHRY, CDR2 SYGVKD.

This sequence joins TRBV15 and TRBJ1-5; TRBD1 might be the D (5 bases). Trimming left V 5 bases short and J 7 bases short, with 15 bases between. There are 14 residues in the CDR3. The germline V gene encodes CDR1 LNHNV and CDR2 YYDKDF (reference sequence). CDR3 protein: CATSLFGAGQPQHF. In DNA form, the CDR3 reads TGTGCCACCAGCTTGTTTGGGGCGGGACAGCCCCAGCATTTT.

To note about this clonotype: Given a much more abundant clone one base away, this may be a read error. The missing conserved phenylalanine or tryptophan at the end of this CDR3 makes a read error likely. The J gene is TRBJ2-3, the V gene TRBV29-1, with D perhaps matching TRBD2 (6 bases). The CDR3 covers 10 residues. Germline V gene sequence: CDR1 SQVTM, CDR2 ANQGSEA. The V end was cut by 3 bases, the J end by 8 bases, with 6 bases between. CDR3 DNA sequence: TGCAGCGTTGAGGAGGGTACGCAGTATTTG. It is translated as CSVEEGTQYL.

Ten or more counts support this clonotype. The gene calls are TRBV20-1 and TRBJ2-1; D gene uncertain. This CDR3 is built from 13 residues. The germline V and J ends were trimmed by 1 base and 2 bases, with 6 bases remaining between them. Germline CDR1 reads DFQATT; CDR2 reads SNEGSKA (reference sequence). The DNA for the CDR3 is TGCAGTGCTAGAGGGATCGCCTACAATGAGCAGTTCTTC. It translates to CSARGIAYNEQFF.

The chain has TRBV6-2 or TRBV6-3 and TRBJ2-7; 7 bases are a match to TRBD2. Germline CDR1 reads MNHEY; CDR2 reads SVGEGT. The length of the CDR3 is 15 residues. Trimming at V came to 8 bases and at J to 0 bases, leaving 10 bases not matched to a gene. In nucleotides, the CDR3 is TGTGCCAGCGTATCACTAGCGAGGAGCTCCTACGAGCAGTACTTC. It yields the protein CASVSLARSSYEQYF.

The chain employs TRBV19 and TRBJ1-5, with TRBD1 as a possible D gene (6 bases). CDR1 and CDR2 (germline): LNHDA, SQIVND (reference sequence). The V and J ends lost 3 bases and 7 bases respectively, with 13 bases between them. The length of the CDR3 is 14 residues. The CDR3 DNA is TGTGCCAGTAGTATGGCGGCAGGGGAACAGCCCCAGCATTTT. Translated, it gives CASSMAAGEQPQHF.

The CDR3 coding sequence is TGCAGCGCCGACTCTCGGACTAGCGGGAGGTTCGGCTACGAGCAGTACTTC. This encodes CSADSRTSGRFGYEQYF. V gene TRBV20-1 combines with J gene TRBJ2-7; 14 bases are shared with TRBD2. The V gene's germline CDR1 is DFQATT and CDR2 SNEGSKA (reference sequence). This CDR3 is built from 17 residues.

The chain recombines TRBV6-1 with TRBJ2-3; D remains ambiguous. Trimming removed 2 bases at V and 4 bases at J, with 19 bases between. The CDR3 sequence is 17 residues long. Looked up from germline, CDR1 is MNHNS and CDR2 is SASEGT. DNA for the CDR3: TGTGCCAGCAGTGAATACAACAGCCATGGCGACGCAGATACGCAGTATTTT. Its translation is CASSEYNSHGDADTQYF.

A few counts support this clonotype. The V and J genes are TRBV12-3 or TRBV12-4 and TRBJ2-1, with TRBD2 matching 8 bases. There are 16 residues in the CDR3. Trimming cost V 2 bases and J 3 bases; bases outside gene matches: 6. The chain's CDR3 is CASSLYSGANYNEQFF. For the CDR3, the DNA is TGTGCCAGCAGTTTATATAGCGGGGCAAACTACAATGAGCAGTTCTTC.

This clonotype is a singleton in its sample. V usage is TRBV5-1 and J usage is TRBJ1-1; no definite D call. The CDR3 spans 16 residues. CDR1 and CDR2 (germline): SGHRS, YFSETQ. V was clipped by 0 bases and J by 0 bases, with 12 bases between them. The chain's CDR3 is CASSLGSPGVNTEAFF. The CDR3 DNA sequence: TGCGCCAGCAGCTTGGGATCCCCCGGTGTGAACACTGAAGCTTTCTTT. Complete variable domain (other parts from reference TRBV5-1 and TRBJ1-1): KAGVTQTPRYLIKTRGQQVTLSCSPISGHRSVSWYQQTPGQGLQFLFEYFSETQRNKGNFPGRFSGRQFSNSRSEMNVSTLELGDSALYLCASSLGSPGVNTEAFFGQGTRLTVV.

Note on this clonotype: A junction end diverges from the germline sequence, so it may reflect a read error. V gene TRBV24-1 combines with J gene TRBJ2-2; 7 nucleotides align to TRBD1. This CDR3 has 17 residues. Germline V CDR1 and CDR2: KGHDR, SFDVKD. The CDR3 loop is CATGDSPGQLNTGELFF. CDR3 coding DNA: TGTGCCACCGGTGATTCCCCGGGACAGTTGAACACCGGGGAGCTGTTTTTT.

In its sample, this clonotype was seen many times. DNA of the CDR3: TGTGCCAGCAGCCCCCGACAGGGGGCATGGGAGCAGTACTTC. Its protein is CASSPRQGAWEQYF. The chain links TRBV7-2 to TRBJ2-4; the match to TRBD1 covers 10 bases. Germline V CDR1 and CDR2: SGHTA, FQGNSA. This CDR3 spans 14 amino acids. J was trimmed by 13 bases and V by 5 bases; bases with no gene match: 11. The full variable domain, with the rest looked up from reference TRBV7-2 and TRBJ2-4, is GAGVSQSPSNKVTEKGKDVELRCDPISGHTALYWYRQSLGQGLEFLIYFQGNSAPDKSGLPSDRFSAERTGGSVSTLTIQRTQQEDSAVYLCASSPRQGAWEQYFGAGTRLSVL.

The chain has TRBV7-2 and TRBJ2-1, with TRBD2 identical over 10 bases. V was clipped by 6 bases and J by 5 bases; unmatched bases: 7. CDR1 is SGHTA and CDR2 is FQGNSA in the germline V gene. The CDR3 contains 15 residues. CDR3 in DNA: TGTGCCAGCAGTCTCAGCGGGAGGGCTCACAATGAGCAGTTCTTC. Its translation is CASSLSGRAHNEQFF. Supplemented by reference TRBV7-2 and TRBJ2-1, the full variable domain reads GAGVSQSPSNKVTEKGKDVELRCDPISGHTALYWYRQSLGQGLEFLIYFQGNSAPDKSGLPSDRFSAERTGGSVSTLTIQRTQQEDSAVYLCASSLSGRAHNEQFFGPGTRLTVL.

The chain is built from TRBV20-1 and TRBJ2-7, with 8 positions matching TRBD1. The CDR3 is 16 residues long. Germline CDR1 reads DFQATT; CDR2 reads SNEGSKA (reference sequence). V lost 5 bases and J lost 1; bases outside the gene matches: 13. The CDR3 reads CSARPGQVPLSYEQYF. Written as DNA, the CDR3 is TGCAGTGCTCGACCGGGACAGGTCCCCTTATCCTACGAGCAGTACTTC.

This clonotype was found a few times. The chain employs TRBV4-1 and TRBJ2-3, with D possibly matching TRBD2 (6 bases). This CDR3 comprises 14 residues. The V end was cut by 4 bases, the J end by 6 bases, with 14 bases between. Germline V gene lookup returns CDR1 MGHRA and CDR2 YSYEKL. The CDR3: CASSRAGKADTQYF. The CDR3 DNA is TGCGCCAGCAGCCGGGCGGGGAAGGCGGATACGCAGTATTTT.

The chain combines TRBV20-1 with TRBJ2-1; possible D gene TRBD1, 6 bases. Germline-derived CDR1 and CDR2 are DFQATT and SNEGSKA (reference sequence). The CDR3 is 15 amino acids. V lost 5 bases, J lost 4 bases, and 18 bases lay in between. DNA of the CDR3: TGCAGTGCTGGGGGCGGAAGAGCCTTATACAATGAGCAGTTCTTC. Amino acid sequence: CSAGGGRALYNEQFF.

This clonotype appeared a few times. The chain carries TRBV15 and TRBJ1-2; 8 bases agree with TRBD1. This CDR3 is 15 amino acids long. CDR1 and CDR2 (germline): LNHNV, YYDKDF (reference sequence). After removal of 5 bases from V and 1 base from J, the junction contained 6 bases not matched to a gene. CDR3 protein: CATSWGDRINYGYTF. In nucleotides, the CDR3 is TGTGCCACCAGCTGGGGGGACAGGATTAACTATGGCTACACCTTC.

The rearrangement links TRBV27 to TRBJ2-1; TRBD2 matches 10 bases. V lost 5 bases, J lost 4 bases, and 14 bases stayed unmatched. The CDR3 has 18 amino acids. Germline lookup yields CDR1 MNHEY and CDR2 SMNVEV (reference sequence). The CDR3 DNA reads TGTGCCAGCAGTCCGATGTGGATCTCTAGCGGGGGATACAATGAGCAGTTCTTC. It codes for CASSPMWISSGGYNEQFF.

The chain couples TRBV7-9 to TRBJ2-5; the match to TRBD2 covers 11 bases. CDR3 length: 18 amino acids. The V gene's germline CDR1 is SEHNR and CDR2 FQNEAQ (reference sequence). V lost 6 bases and J lost 5; bases outside the gene matches: 17. The DNA for the CDR3 is TGTGCCAGCAGTTCAAATCGACTAGCGGGACAGGGCGGGGAGACCCAGTACTTC. This sequence encodes CASSSNRLAGQGGETQYF.

As regards this clonotype: The junction shows a germline mismatch at one end, possibly a read error. V usage is TRBV20-1 and J usage is TRBJ2-1; D might be TRBD1 (6 bases). Germline V gene data show CDR1 as DFQATT and CDR2 as SNEGSKA (reference sequence). The CDR3 totals 15 residues. This chain's CDR3 is CSARGGRNPYNERFF. The CDR3 DNA follows: TGCAGTGCCAGGGGCGGCCGGAACCCCTACAATGAGCGGTTCTTC.